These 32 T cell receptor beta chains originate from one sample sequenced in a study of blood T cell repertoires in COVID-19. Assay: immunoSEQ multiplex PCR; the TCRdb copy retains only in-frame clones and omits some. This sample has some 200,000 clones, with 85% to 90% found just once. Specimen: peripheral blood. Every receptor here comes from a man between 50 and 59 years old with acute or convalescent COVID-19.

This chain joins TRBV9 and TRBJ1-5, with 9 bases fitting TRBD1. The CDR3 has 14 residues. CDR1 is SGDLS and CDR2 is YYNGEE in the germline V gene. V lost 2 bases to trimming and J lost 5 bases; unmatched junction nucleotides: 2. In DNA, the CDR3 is TGTGCCAGCAGCGTCACAGGGGGCGATCAGCCCCAGCATTTT. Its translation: CASSVTGGDQPQHF.

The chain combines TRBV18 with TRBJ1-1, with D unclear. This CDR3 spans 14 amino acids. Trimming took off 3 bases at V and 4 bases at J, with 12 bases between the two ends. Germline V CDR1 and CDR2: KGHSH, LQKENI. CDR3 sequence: CASSPSPEVTEAFF. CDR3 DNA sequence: TGTGCCAGCTCACCCTCCCCGGAGGTCACTGAAGCTTTCTTT.

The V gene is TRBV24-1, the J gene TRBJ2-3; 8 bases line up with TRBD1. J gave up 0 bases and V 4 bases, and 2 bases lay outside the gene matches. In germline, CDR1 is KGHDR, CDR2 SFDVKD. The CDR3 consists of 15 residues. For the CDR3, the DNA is TGTGCCACCAGTGAAAACAGGGGGAGCACAGATACGCAGTATTTT. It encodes CATSENRGSTDTQYF.

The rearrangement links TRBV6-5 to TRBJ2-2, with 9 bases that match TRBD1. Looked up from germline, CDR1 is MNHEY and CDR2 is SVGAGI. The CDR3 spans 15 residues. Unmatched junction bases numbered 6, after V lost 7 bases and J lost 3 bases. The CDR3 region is CASTSGTGYTGELFF. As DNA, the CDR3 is TGTGCCAGCACCTCCGGGACAGGGTACACCGGGGAGCTGTTTTTT.

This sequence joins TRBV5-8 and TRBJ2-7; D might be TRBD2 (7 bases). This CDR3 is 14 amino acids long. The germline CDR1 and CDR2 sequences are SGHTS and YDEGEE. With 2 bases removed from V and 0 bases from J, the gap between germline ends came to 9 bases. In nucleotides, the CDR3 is TGTGCCAGCAGCTTCGGGGGGCTCTCCTACGAGCAGTACTTC. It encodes CASSFGGLSYEQYF. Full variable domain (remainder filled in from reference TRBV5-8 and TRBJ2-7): EAGVTQSPTHLIKTRGQQATLRCSPISGHTSVYWYQQALGLGLQFLLWYDEGEERNRGNFPPRFSGRQFPNYSSELNVNALELEDSALYLCASSFGGLSYEQYFGPGTRLTVT.

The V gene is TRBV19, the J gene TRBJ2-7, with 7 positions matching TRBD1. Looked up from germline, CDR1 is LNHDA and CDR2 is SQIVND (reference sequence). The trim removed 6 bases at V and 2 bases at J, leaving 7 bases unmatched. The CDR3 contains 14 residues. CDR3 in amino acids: CASSWDRDTYEQYF. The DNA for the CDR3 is TGTGCCAGTAGCTGGGACAGAGACACCTACGAGCAGTACTTC.

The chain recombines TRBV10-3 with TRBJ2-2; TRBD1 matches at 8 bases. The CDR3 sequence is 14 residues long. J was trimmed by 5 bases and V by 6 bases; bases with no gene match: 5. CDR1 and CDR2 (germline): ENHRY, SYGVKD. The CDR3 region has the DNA TGTGCCATCAGGACACAGGGGGATACCGGGGAGCTGTTTTTT. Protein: CAIRTQGDTGELFF.

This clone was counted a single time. In DNA form, the CDR3 reads TGTGCCAGCAGCTTAACAGGGGGACGATATGGCTACACCTTC. Its protein product is CASSLTGGRYGYTF. The chain joins TRBV7-2 to TRBJ1-2; 8 bases agree with TRBD1. The CDR3 totals 14 residues. CDR1 is SGHTA, CDR2 FQGNSA, per germline. The ends lost 2 bases at V and 5 bases at J; junction bases unmatched: 4.

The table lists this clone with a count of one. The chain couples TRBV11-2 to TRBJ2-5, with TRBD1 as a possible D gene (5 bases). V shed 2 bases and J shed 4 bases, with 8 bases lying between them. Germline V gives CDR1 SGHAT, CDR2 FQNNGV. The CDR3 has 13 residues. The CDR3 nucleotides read TGTGCCAGCAGCTTACCAGGGTCAGAGACCCAGTACTTC. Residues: CASSLPGSETQYF. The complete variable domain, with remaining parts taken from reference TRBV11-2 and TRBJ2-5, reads EAGVAQSPRYKIIEKRQSVAFWCNPISGHATLYWYQQILGQGPKLLIQFQNNGVVDDSQLPKDRFSAERLKGVDSTLKIQPAKLEDSAVYLCASSLPGSETQYFGPGTRLLVL.

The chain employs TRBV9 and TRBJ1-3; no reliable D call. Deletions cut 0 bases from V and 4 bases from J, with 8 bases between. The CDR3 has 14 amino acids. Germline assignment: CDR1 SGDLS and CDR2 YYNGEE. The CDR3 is CASSVDFRGNTIYF. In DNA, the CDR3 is TGTGCCAGCAGCGTAGATTTCAGAGGAAACACCATATATTTT.

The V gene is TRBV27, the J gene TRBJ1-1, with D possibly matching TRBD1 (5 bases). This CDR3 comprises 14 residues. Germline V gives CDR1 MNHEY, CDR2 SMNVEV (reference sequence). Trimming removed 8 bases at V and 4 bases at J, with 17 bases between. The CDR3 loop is CASATQEGSTEAFF. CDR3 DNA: TGTGCCAGCGCGACACAGGAGGGGAGCACTGAAGCTTTCTTT.

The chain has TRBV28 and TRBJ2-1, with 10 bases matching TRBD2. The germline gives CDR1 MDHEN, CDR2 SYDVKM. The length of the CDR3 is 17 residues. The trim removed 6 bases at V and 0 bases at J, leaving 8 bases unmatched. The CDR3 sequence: CASSSPSGGSSYNEQFF. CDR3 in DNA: TGTGCCAGCAGCTCCCCTAGCGGGGGTAGCTCCTACAATGAGCAGTTCTTC.

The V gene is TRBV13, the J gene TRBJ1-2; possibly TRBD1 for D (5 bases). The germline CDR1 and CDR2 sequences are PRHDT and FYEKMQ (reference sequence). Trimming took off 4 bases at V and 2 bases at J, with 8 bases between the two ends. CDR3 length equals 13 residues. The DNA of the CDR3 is TGTGCCAGCAGCTATGGGGGGAACTATGGCTACACCTTC. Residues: CASSYGGNYGYTF.

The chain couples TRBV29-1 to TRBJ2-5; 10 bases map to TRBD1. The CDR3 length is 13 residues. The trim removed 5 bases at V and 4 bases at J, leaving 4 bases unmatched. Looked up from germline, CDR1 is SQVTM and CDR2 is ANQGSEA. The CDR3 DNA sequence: TGCAGCGTTCGGACAGGGGGGACAGAGACCCAGTACTTC. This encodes CSVRTGGTETQYF.

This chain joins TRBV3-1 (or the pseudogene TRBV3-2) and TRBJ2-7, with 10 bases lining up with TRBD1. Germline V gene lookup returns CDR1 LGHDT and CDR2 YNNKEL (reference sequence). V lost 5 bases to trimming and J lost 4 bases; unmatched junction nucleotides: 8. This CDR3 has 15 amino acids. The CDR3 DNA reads TGTGCCAGCAGCTCCCGGGACAGGGGTGGGTACGAGCAGTACTTC. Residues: CASSSRDRGGYEQYF.

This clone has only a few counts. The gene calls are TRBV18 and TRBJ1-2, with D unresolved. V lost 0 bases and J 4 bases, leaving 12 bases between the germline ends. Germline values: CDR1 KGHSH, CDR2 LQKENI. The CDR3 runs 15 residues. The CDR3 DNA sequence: TGTGCCAGCTCACCACCCCCGGGGAATCGCTATGGCTACACCTTC. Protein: CASSPPPGNRYGYTF.

DNA for the CDR3: TGTGCCAGCAGCCAGGGACAGGGACAGTCGCCTTTATCACCCCTCCACTTT. Translating gives CASSQGQGQSPLSPLHF. The genes are TRBV5-4 and TRBJ1-6; 9 bases match TRBD1. V dropped 4 bases and J dropped 10; count of bases not matched to a gene: 15. The CDR3 length is 17 residues. Germline V gene lookup returns CDR1 SGHNT and CDR2 YYREEE (reference sequence).

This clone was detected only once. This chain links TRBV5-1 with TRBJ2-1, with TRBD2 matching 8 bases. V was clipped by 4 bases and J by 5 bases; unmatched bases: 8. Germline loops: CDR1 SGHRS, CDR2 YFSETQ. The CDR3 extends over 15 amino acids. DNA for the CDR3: TGCGCCAGCAGCGCGGCGGGGGGCTGGGACAATGAGCAGTTCTTC. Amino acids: CASSAAGGWDNEQFF.

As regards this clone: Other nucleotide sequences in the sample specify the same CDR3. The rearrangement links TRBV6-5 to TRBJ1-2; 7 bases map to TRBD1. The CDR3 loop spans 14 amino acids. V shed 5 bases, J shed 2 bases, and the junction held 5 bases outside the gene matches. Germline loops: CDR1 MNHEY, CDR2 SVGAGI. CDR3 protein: CASSIQTGNYGYTF. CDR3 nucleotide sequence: TGTGCCAGCAGTATACAGACAGGGAACTATGGCTACACCTTC.

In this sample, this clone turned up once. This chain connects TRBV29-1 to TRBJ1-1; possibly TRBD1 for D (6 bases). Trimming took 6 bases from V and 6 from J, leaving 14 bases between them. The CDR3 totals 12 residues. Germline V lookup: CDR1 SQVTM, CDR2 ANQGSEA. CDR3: CSVGQGRSEAFF. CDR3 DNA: TGCAGCGTCGGCCAGGGGCGGTCTGAAGCTTTCTTT. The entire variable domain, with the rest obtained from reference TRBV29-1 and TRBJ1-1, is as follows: SAVISQKPSRDICQRGTSLTIQCQVDSQVTMMFWYRQQPGQSLTLIATANQGSEATYESGFVIDKFPISRPNLTFSTLTVSNMSPEDSSIYLCSVGQGRSEAFFGQGTRLTVV.

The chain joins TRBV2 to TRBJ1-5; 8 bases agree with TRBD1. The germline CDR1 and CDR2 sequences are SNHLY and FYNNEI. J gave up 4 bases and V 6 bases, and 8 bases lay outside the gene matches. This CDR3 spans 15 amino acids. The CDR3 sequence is CASRATGGGNQPQHF. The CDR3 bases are TGTGCCAGCAGAGCAACAGGGGGAGGTAATCAGCCCCAGCATTTT.

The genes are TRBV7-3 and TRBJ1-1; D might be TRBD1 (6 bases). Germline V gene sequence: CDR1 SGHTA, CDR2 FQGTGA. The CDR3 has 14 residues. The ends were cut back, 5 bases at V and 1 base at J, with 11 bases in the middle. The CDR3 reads CASSPTGRNTEAFF. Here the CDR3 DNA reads TGTGCCAGCAGCCCGACAGGTCGGAACACTGAAGCTTTCTTT.

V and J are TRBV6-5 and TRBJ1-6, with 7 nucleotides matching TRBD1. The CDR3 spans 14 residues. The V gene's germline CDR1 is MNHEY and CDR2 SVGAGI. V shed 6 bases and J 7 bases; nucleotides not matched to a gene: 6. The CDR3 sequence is CASSRTGVNSPLHF. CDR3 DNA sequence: TGTGCCAGCAGCCGCACAGGGGTCAATTCACCCCTCCACTTT.

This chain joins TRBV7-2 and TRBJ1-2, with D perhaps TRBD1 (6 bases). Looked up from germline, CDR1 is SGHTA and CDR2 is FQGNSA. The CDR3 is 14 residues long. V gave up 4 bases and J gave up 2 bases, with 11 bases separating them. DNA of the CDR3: TGTGCCAGCAGCTCCCGGGGGGGCAACTATGGCTACACCTTC. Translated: CASSSRGGNYGYTF.

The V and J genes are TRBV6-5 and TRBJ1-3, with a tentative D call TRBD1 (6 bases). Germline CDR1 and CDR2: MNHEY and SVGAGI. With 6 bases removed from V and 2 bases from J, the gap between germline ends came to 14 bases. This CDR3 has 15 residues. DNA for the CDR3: TGTGCCAGCAGGGGGTCGACAGGCCCTGGAAACACCATATATTTT. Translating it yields CASRGSTGPGNTIYF.

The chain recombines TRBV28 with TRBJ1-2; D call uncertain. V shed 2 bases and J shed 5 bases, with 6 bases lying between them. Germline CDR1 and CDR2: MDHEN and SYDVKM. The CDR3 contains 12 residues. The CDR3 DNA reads TGTGCCAGCAGTTTAAGCACGTATGGCTACACCTTC. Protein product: CASSLSTYGYTF.

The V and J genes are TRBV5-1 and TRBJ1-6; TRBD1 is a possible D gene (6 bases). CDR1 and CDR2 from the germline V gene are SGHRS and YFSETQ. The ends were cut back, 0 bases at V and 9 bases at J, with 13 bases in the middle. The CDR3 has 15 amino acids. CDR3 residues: CASSLGQGGASPLHF. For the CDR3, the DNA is TGCGCCAGCAGCTTGGGCCAAGGGGGTGCTTCACCCCTCCACTTT.

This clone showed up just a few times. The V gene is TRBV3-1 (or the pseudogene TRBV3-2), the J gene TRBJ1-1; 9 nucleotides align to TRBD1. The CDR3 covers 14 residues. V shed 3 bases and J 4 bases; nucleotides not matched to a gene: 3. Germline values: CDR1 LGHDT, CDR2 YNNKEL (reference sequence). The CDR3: CASSQGDRATEAFF. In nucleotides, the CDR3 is TGTGCCAGCAGCCAGGGGGACAGGGCCACTGAAGCTTTCTTT.

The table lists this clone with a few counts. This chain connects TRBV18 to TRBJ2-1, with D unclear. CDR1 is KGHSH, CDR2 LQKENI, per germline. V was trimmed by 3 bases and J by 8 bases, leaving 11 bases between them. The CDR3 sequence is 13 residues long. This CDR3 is CASSPPPSYEQFF. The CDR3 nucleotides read TGTGCCAGCTCACCCCCGCCCAGTTATGAGCAGTTCTTC.

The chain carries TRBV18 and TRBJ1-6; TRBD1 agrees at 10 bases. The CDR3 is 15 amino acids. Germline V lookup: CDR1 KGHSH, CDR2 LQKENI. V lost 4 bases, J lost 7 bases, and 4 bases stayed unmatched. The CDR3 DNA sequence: TGTGCCAGCTCACAAGGGGACAGGGGAAATTCACCCCTCCACTTT. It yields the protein CASSQGDRGNSPLHF. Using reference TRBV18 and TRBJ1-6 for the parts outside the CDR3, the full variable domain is NAGVMQNPRHLVRRRGQEARLRCSPMKGHSHVYWYRQLPEEGLKFMVYLQKENIIDESGMPKERFSAEFPKEGPSILRIQQVVRGDSAAYFCASSQGDRGNSPLHFGNGTRLTVT.

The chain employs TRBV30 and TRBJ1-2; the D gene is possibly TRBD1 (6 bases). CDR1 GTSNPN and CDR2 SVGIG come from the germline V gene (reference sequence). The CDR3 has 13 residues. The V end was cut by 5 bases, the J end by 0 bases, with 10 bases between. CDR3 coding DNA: TGTGCCTGGTCGACAGGACCTAACTATGGCTACACCTTC. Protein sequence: CAWSTGPNYGYTF.

The CDR3: CASSPLRGTGKEKLFF. CDR3 DNA sequence: TGTGCCAGCAGTCCTCTTCGCGGGACAGGGAAAGAAAAACTGTTTTTT. The V and J genes are TRBV3-1 (or the pseudogene TRBV3-2) and TRBJ1-4; 9 bases fit TRBD1. The length of the CDR3 is 16 residues. V was pared by 6 bases and J by 8 bases, with 13 bases of the junction left unmatched. Looked up from germline, CDR1 is LGHDT and CDR2 is YNNKEL (reference sequence).